This TCR beta chain stems from a study of T cell responses to AZD1222 COVID-19 vaccine. Study as a whole: Researchers grouped second doses given at about 4 or about 12 weeks into one pool.

The CDR3 contains 14 residues. CDR1 is SGHDN and CDR2 is FVKESK in the germline V gene. V was clipped by 5 bases and J by 2 bases, with 13 bases between them. General study points: Per reports, nearly half of all spike-specific TCRs target regions that are unmutated in variants. Spike-specific TCR repertoires showed rising breadth and depth after two AZD1222 doses.

Sequencing was performed with immunoSEQ multiplex PCR; in TCRdb, only in-frame clones are kept and a portion is missing. This table has about 140,000 clones, about 91% appearing once. A word on this clone: Its antigen is currently unknown.

The sequenced sample was peripheral blood, obtained on day 0 of AZD1222 vaccination. This sequence joins TRBV14 and TRBJ2-7; the D gene is possibly TRBD1 (6 bases). This TCR was sampled from an adult in good health. The CDR3 loop is CASSGRQDPYEQYF. CDR3 in DNA: TGTGCCAGCAGCGGACGACAGGATCCCTACGAGCAGTACTTC.